The 15 T cell receptor beta chains given below trace back to one sample, sequenced in a study of control samples from healthy donors and cancer patients. Assay: immunoSEQ multiplex PCR; the TCRdb copy retains only in-frame clones and omits some. The data contain more than 50,000 clones, 85% of them singletons. Specimen: blood. Receptors originate from a man between 35 and 55 years old in good health.

The chain couples TRBV20-1 to TRBJ1-2; D is uncertain. CDR3 size: 10 residues. V was trimmed by 5 bases and J by 0 bases, leaving 1 base between them. The germline gives CDR1 DFQATT, CDR2 SNEGSKA (reference sequence). CDR3: CSAPNYGYTF. CDR3 in DNA: TGCAGTGCTCCTAACTATGGCTACACCTTC.

This clone was detected a few times. This rearrangement joins TRBV15 to TRBJ1-4; D is unresolved. Trimming took off 5 bases at V and 5 bases at J, with 6 bases between the two ends. There are 12 residues in the CDR3. Germline assignment: CDR1 LNHNV and CDR2 YYDKDF (reference sequence). The CDR3 spells CATSVGNEKLFF. As DNA, the CDR3 is TGTGCCACCAGCGTGGGCAATGAAAAACTGTTTTTT.

The CDR3 bases are TGTGCCAGCAGCGACCGGGACAGGGGTTTTTCGTTCTCTGGGGCCAACGTCCTGACTTTC. Translation: CASSDRDRGFSFSGANVLTF. The V and J genes are TRBV28 and TRBJ2-6; 10 nucleotides match TRBD1. V lost 6 bases, J lost 0 bases, and 14 bases stayed unmatched. Germline V CDR1 and CDR2: MDHEN, SYDVKM. The CDR3 consists of 20 residues.

The chain recombines TRBV6-5 with TRBJ1-6, with 7 bases that match TRBD1. This CDR3 has 15 amino acids. The trim removed 0 bases at V and 10 bases at J, leaving 6 bases unmatched. CDR1 MNHEY and CDR2 SVGAGI come from the germline V gene. The CDR3 region has the DNA TGTGCCAGCAGTTACTCGCAGGGGGAAGGATCACCCCTCCACTTT. It specifies CASSYSQGEGSPLHF.

This clone was picked up one time. The V call is TRBV19, the J call TRBJ1-1; D gene uncertain. Germline V gene lookup returns CDR1 LNHDA and CDR2 SQIVND (reference sequence). V lost 5 bases and J lost 4, with 20 bases in between. The CDR3 covers 16 residues. The CDR3 DNA follows: TGTGCCAGTAGTCCCTTGCCCGGGGAGATGAGCACTGAAGCTTTCTTT. This codes for CASSPLPGEMSTEAFF.

J is TRBJ1-1 and V is TRBV19, with D perhaps matching TRBD1 (5 bases). The CDR3 has 15 residues. Germline CDR1 is LNHDA and CDR2 is SQIVND (reference sequence). Deletions cut 3 bases from V and 0 bases from J, with 11 bases between. The CDR3: CASSIWRDVNTEAFF. The CDR3 coding sequence is TGTGCCAGTAGTATCTGGCGGGACGTGAACACTGAAGCTTTCTTT.

The chain joins TRBV9 to TRBJ1-4, with 7 bases aligning to TRBD1. V trimming: 0 bases; J trimming: 6 bases; junction bases outside the gene matches: 5. The CDR3 extends over 15 amino acids. Per the germline V gene, CDR1 is SGDLS and CDR2 is YYNGEE. The CDR3 DNA is TGTGCCAGCAGCGTAGGTGCAGGGGGAGATGAAAAACTGTTTTTT. Its protein product is CASSVGAGGDEKLFF.

This chain links TRBV27 with TRBJ1-1; D is uncertain. The CDR3 is 15 amino acids. Germline-derived CDR1 and CDR2 are MNHEY and SMNVEV (reference sequence). Trimming removed 6 bases at V and 5 bases at J, with 19 bases between. The CDR3 DNA sequence: TGTGCCAGCAGAATTCCCGGCGGCGGGCCTACTGAAGCTTTCTTT. It translates to CASRIPGGGPTEAFF.

V and J are TRBV18 and TRBJ1-1; weak D call: TRBD1 (6 bases). The CDR3 runs 13 residues. The germline V gene encodes CDR1 KGHSH and CDR2 LQKENI. V was pared by 4 bases and J by 8 bases, with 14 bases between. CDR3: CASSRGGLLEAFF. CDR3 DNA: TGTGCCAGCTCACGCGGGGGGCTATTGGAAGCTTTCTTT.

The chain is built from TRBV18 and TRBJ1-1; the D gene is possibly TRBD1 (5 bases). Germline V gene sequence: CDR1 KGHSH, CDR2 LQKENI. CDR3 length: 16 residues. With 4 bases removed from V and 2 bases from J, the gap between germline ends came to 17 bases. CDR3 in DNA: TGTGCCAGCTCACAGGGGATCATCCAAGGAAACACTGAAGCTTTCTTT. Translated: CASSQGIIQGNTEAFF.

This chain connects TRBV2 to TRBJ1-2; possibly TRBD1 for D (5 bases). V gave up 6 bases and J gave up 9 bases, with 14 bases separating them. The CDR3 length is 12 residues. CDR1 is SNHLY, CDR2 FYNNEI, per germline. CDR3 DNA: TGTGCCAGCAGCGGTACAGGAGGTCGCTACACCTTC. It translates to CASSGTGGRYTF.

This sequence joins TRBV27 and TRBJ2-7, with D hard to call. Per germline, CDR1 MNHEY and CDR2 SMNVEV (reference sequence). Trimming pared 5 bases from V and 0 bases from J, leaving 11 bases between. The CDR3 is 14 amino acids. The CDR3 is CASSPRSNSYEQYF. The CDR3 nucleotides read TGTGCCAGCAGTCCTCGCAGCAACTCCTACGAGCAGTACTTC.

The chain recombines TRBV28 with TRBJ2-7; TRBD1 might be the D (5 bases). This CDR3 region has 15 residues. Germline CDR1 MDHEN, CDR2 SYDVKM. V was trimmed by 5 bases and J by 3 bases, leaving 17 bases between them. CDR3 sequence (DNA): TGTGCCAGCAGTCCCCGGACACAAAACGGCTACGAGCAGTACTTC. Translating it yields CASSPRTQNGYEQYF.

In its sample, this clone was seen a few times. V gene TRBV19 combines with J gene TRBJ1-2, with D perhaps matching TRBD1 (6 bases). The CDR3 sequence is 12 residues long. V was pared by 10 bases and J by 9 bases, with 18 bases between. Germline CDR1 LNHDA, CDR2 SQIVND (reference sequence). The CDR3 loop reads CATEGGALRYTF. DNA for the CDR3: TGTGCCACCGAAGGGGGGGCTCTTCGCTACACCTTC.

The chain recombines TRBV7-9 with TRBJ2-1; D gene ambiguous. CDR1 and CDR2 (germline): SEHNR, FQNEAQ (reference sequence). Trimming pared 3 bases from V and 8 bases from J, leaving 17 bases between. This CDR3 is 15 amino acids long. The CDR3 here is CASSFGLTHNDEQFF. CDR3 bases: TGTGCCAGCAGCTTTGGCCTCACTCACAACGATGAGCAGTTCTTC.